This T cell receptor (beta chain) was recorded in a study of T cell therapy after organ transplantation (dated by TCRdb to the late 2010s). Regarding the research as a whole: Therapy products were autologous CMV-specific T cells expanded in vitro for about 15 days with a peptide pool of 30 HLA class I and II CMV epitopes. A median of 1.92 x 10^8 CMV-specific T cells was administered to patients across 2 to 6 intravenous infusions. Pretherapy peripheral blood samples were collected before T cell therapy was commenced. Of the roughly ten patients, eight were classified as clinical responders and two as nonresponders. Only about 85% of the 10 patients had long-term post-therapy samples available. Up to 6 T cell doses were administered to patients every 2 weeks, and patients were monitored for 29 weeks after therapy was completed. The study was a follow-up TRBV repertoire analysis of an open-label phase I trial of autologous CMV-specific adoptive T cell therapy in solid-organ transplant recipients.

Here is what the overall study found, with its caveats: The small cohort prevented assessing confounders such as concurrent antirejection and antiviral medications. Both transferred clonotypes and endogenous clonotypes not detected in the therapy products appeared to be included in post-therapy reconstitution. Before therapy, nonresponders had marked clonal expansions, and after therapy the repertoires of nonresponders changed only minimally. Few detected expansions in nonresponders may reflect reduced sample coverage from poor CD8+ T cell yield. Fold change in CD8 clonality after therapy was inversely correlated with pretherapy clonality, suggesting that less biased repertoires were more receptive to remodeling.

Taken from the germline V gene, the CDR1 and CDR2 loops are LGHNA and YSLEER. V and J lose 0 bases and 5 bases, and a span of 13 bases separates them. Reading from cysteine to phenylalanine, the CDR3 counts 15 amino acids. The DNA shown is the 45-base CDR3, in frame from base 1. TRB CDR3 regions were amplified from genomic DNA with the immunoSEQ two-step, bias-controlled multiplex PCR assay. Sequencing of CDR3 libraries was carried out on an Illumina NextSeq 500. In the authors' own workflow: The immunoSEQ Analyzer platform was used for initial alignment and bioinformatics, including bias normalization against synthetic CDR3 analogs. V, D and J gene annotation followed the IMGT database definitions. VDJtools version 1.1.10 and the R package tcR version 2.2.1.11 were used with default settings for further TRBV analyses. For the GLIPH analysis, version 1.0 was run with default settings. In CDR3 sequences with at least 5 reads, significant changes in clonotype frequency were tested by a 2-sided binomial test with Benjamini-Hochberg correction (alpha = 0.01). TCRdb re-hosts the immuneACCESS table, in-frame sequences only. Its copies lack some clones; in the studies checked, an unresolved V gene accounts for under half of them, and the cause for the rest is not known. The V and J calls and clone size come from that table; D and trimming were worked out from the DNA. In this sample the table shows 45,000 to 50,000 clones, 94% of which occur a single time. The ten largest make up about 2.9% of the sample.

What this sample's time point label stands for: before start of T cell therapy. Patients were solid-organ transplant recipients with drug-resistant/recurrent cytomegalovirus. Ten trial participants were selected for repertoire analysis based on availability of post-therapy peripheral blood mononuclear cells. A BD FACSAria III was used to sort viable CD3+CD8+CD4- lymphocytes from PBMCs. The Qiagen DNeasy Kit was used to extract genomic DNA from sorted cells. On this clone itself: This receptor's antigen is unknown. No base quality information exists; no much larger clone differs at one position.

The sequence is built from TRBV4-3 and TRBJ1-1; 5 matching bases give a weak D call of TRBD1. The input for sequencing was CD8+ T cells from blood, taken before autologous CMV-specific T cell therapy. This sequence was found in a human patient who had received a solid organ transplant and had CMV disease. The CDR3 loop reads CASSQDLGGWTEAFF. The DNA reads as follows: TGCGCCAGCAGCCAAGATCTCGGGGGTTGGACTGAAGCTTTCTTT.